This T cell receptor beta chain is drawn from a study of long-term antiretroviral therapy in people with HIV. Study-wide findings and caveats: Repertoire dominance by clones expanded before ART was seen at all time points. ART adherence, viral resistance and therapy changes went unrecorded.

Of note for this clone: The antigen is not known.

Per the germline V gene, CDR1 is MGHDK and CDR2 is SYGVNS. The CDR3 length is 11 residues. V lost 3 bases, J lost 4 bases, and 4 bases lay in between. Version v3.0 of the immunoSEQ assay was performed at survey level. TCRdb keeps only in-frame clones here, not all; method: immunoSEQ multiplex PCR. The sample consists of 20,000 or so clones, around 80% of them appearing once. This clonotype originated in a man in his fifties or sixties with HIV. V gene TRBV25-1 combines with J gene TRBJ2-7; D remains ambiguous. The source material was unsorted PBMCs, sampled 2.2 years after starting antiretroviral therapy. CDR3 sequence: CASSEVYEQYF. DNA for the CDR3: TGTGCCAGCAGTGAGGTGTACGAGCAGTACTTC.